This T cell receptor (beta chain) was sequenced in a study of T cells expressing NK-cell markers. About the study: It was sorted CD3+CD56-NKG2C+, CD3+CD56+NKG2C- and CD3+CD56+NKG2C+ T cells that provided the TCR beta repertoires. Study results and limitations: A few donors' CD3+CD56-NKG2C+ cells were dominated by the same clonotypes.

A remark on this clonotype: What it binds is unknown.

Scientists made TCR beta cDNA using 5'RACE template switching with UMIs. Using the 5' RACE reads, TCRdb records one entry per CDR3 protein without DNA. The sample totals about 460,000 distinct CDR3 sequences; its top ten clones hold approximately 1.5%. Source material: blood T cells: a sorted CD56 or NKG2C T cell subset, CD4+ or CD8+ T cells, or bulk PBMC T cells (not recorded which). This TCR came from a woman aged 45 to 65 in good health.

CDR3 in amino acids: CASSPAGTGGLGGYTF. The gene calls are TRBV7-9 and TRBJ1-2; TCRdb reports TRBD1, a call that lacks DNA to check it against. The CDR3 has 16 amino acids. CDR1 and CDR2 (germline): SEHNR, FQNEAQ (reference sequence).